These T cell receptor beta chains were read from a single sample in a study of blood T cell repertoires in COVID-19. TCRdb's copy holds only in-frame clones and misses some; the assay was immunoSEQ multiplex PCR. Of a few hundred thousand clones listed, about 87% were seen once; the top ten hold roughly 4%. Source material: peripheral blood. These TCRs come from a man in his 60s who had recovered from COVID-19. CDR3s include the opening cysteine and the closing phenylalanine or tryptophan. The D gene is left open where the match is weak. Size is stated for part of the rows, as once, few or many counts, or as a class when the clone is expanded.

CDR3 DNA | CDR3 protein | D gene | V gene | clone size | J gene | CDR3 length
TGTGCCAGCAGTTACTCGAAGGACAGAGGCAATCAGCCCCAGCATTTT | CASSYSKDRGNQPQHF | - | TRBV6-5 | - | TRBJ1-5 | 16
TGTGCCAGCAGTGCGACTGCCACCGGGGAGCTGTTTTTT | CASSATATGELFF | - | TRBV12-3/TRBV12-4 | - | TRBJ2-2 | 13
TGCGCCAGCAGCACCGGACTAGCGGAGCTCACAGATACGCAGTATTTT | CASSTGLAELTDTQYF | TRBD2 | TRBV5-1 | - | TRBJ2-3 | 16
TGTGCCAGTTGGGACAGGAGCTCCTATAATTCACCCCTCCACTTT | CASWDRSSYNSPLHF | TRBD1 | TRBV19 | - | TRBJ1-6 | 15
TGTGCCAGCAGTTACTCGGCATGGACTAGCCGGGAGACCCAGTACTTC | CASSYSAWTSRETQYF | TRBD2 | TRBV6-2/TRBV6-3 | - | TRBJ2-5 | 16
TGTGCCAGCAGCTCAAGTGCGTCCCGAGGAGACACCATATATTTT | CASSSSASRGDTIYF | - | TRBV14 | - | TRBJ1-3 | 15
TGTGCCAGCAGTTTAGGGGGACTAGCGGGGGGAAATGAGCAGTTCTTC | CASSLGGLAGGNEQFF | TRBD2 | TRBV27 | once | TRBJ2-1 | 16
TGTGCCAGCAGGGTGGGACAGGGTGGTCAGCCCCAGCATTTT | CASRVGQGGQPQHF | TRBD1 | TRBV2 | - | TRBJ1-5 | 14
TGTGCCACCACCTTGGGACAGGCCTATGGCTACACCTTC | CATTLGQAYGYTF | TRBD1 | TRBV15 | - | TRBJ1-2 | 13
TGTGCCAGCACCAGGGGCTTAGCAGGGGAGACCCAGTACTTC | CASTRGLAGETQYF | - | TRBV11-2 | - | TRBJ2-5 | 14
TGTGCCAGCAGCCTCGGGACAGGGGGCACTGAAGCTTTCTTT | CASSLGTGGTEAFF | TRBD1 | TRBV9 | - | TRBJ1-1 | 14
TGTGCCAGCAGTTTATACAGCAACTATGGCTACACCTTC | CASSLYSNYGYTF | - | TRBV27 | - | TRBJ1-2 | 13
TGCGCCAGCAGCTCGGACAGGGTTGGCTACACCTTC | CASSSDRVGYTF | TRBD1 | TRBV5-1 | - | TRBJ1-2 | 12
TGTGCCAGCAGCGTAGATCCTAGCGGGGGCCTCTACGAGCAGTACTTC | CASSVDPSGGLYEQYF | TRBD2 | TRBV9 | - | TRBJ2-7 | 16
TGTGCCAGCAGCTTAGGCCGGGGGGCCCGAGACAATGAGCAGTTCTTC | CASSLGRGARDNEQFF | - | TRBV13 | - | TRBJ2-1 | 16
TGTGCCTACAGGGAACCTAGATCAAATGAGCAGTTCTTC | CAYREPRSNEQFF | - | TRBV5-4 | many | TRBJ2-1 | 13
TGTGCCAGCAGCGCCTCTAACGGGGGGATCGCGCCGCAGTATTTT | CASSASNGGIAPQYF | TRBD2 | TRBV7-3 | - | TRBJ2-3 | 15
TGTGCCAGCAGTTTCCCCCCCCCGGGGATCTATGGCTACACCTTC | CASSFPPPGIYGYTF | - | TRBV27 | - | TRBJ1-2 | 15
TGTGCCAGCTCGTCATTGACAGGGACACCTAATGAAAAACTGTTTTTT | CASSSLTGTPNEKLFF | TRBD1 | TRBV18 | - | TRBJ1-4 | 16
TGTGCCAGCAGCTTCCAGAGTTCGGGGTCTGGAAACACCATATATTTT | CASSFQSSGSGNTIYF | - | TRBV4-2 | many | TRBJ1-3 | 16
TGCGCCAGCAGCCAAGATTATCGCGGGGGGGCCCCAGAGACCCAGTACTTC | CASSQDYRGGAPETQYF | TRBD2 | TRBV4-1 | - | TRBJ2-5 | 17
TGTGCCAGCAGCTTAGAAGCCCCTTCCTACAATGAGCAGTTCTTC | CASSLEAPSYNEQFF | - | TRBV7-2 | - | TRBJ2-1 | 15
TGTGCCAGTACTGCGGGCAGGGGGCCAGATACGCAGTATTTT | CASTAGRGPDTQYF | TRBD1 | TRBV19 | - | TRBJ2-3 | 14
TGCGCCAGCAGACCCGGGACAGGGGAACTGGGGGAGCTGTTTTTT | CASRPGTGELGELFF | TRBD1 | TRBV5-1 | once | TRBJ2-2 | 15
TGTGCCACCAGCAGACAGGGGGGTGGTGAAGCTTTCTTT | CATSRQGGGEAFF | TRBD1 | TRBV15 | - | TRBJ1-1 | 13
TGTGCTAGTGGTCTCCCCCGGACAGGGGGCAAGTACGAGCAGTACTTC | CASGLPRTGGKYEQYF | TRBD1 | TRBV12-5 | - | TRBJ2-7 | 16
TGCGCCAGCAGCCAAGAGGTGGGGGCACGGACCTACGAGCAGTACTTC | CASSQEVGARTYEQYF | - | TRBV4-1 | once | TRBJ2-7 | 16
TGTGCCACCAGCAGCAAAGGACAGAACTATGGCTACACCTTC | CATSSKGQNYGYTF | - | TRBV15 | - | TRBJ1-2 | 14
TGTGCCCCCTCGCGGGCGAGAGGGGAGACCCAGTACTTC | CAPSRARGETQYF | - | TRBV24-1 | once | TRBJ2-5 | 13
TGTGCCAGTAGTGTCGGGGGGACAGGGGGCGCTGGGGAAGCTTTCTTT | CASSVGGTGGAGEAFF | TRBD1 | TRBV19 | - | TRBJ1-1 | 16
TGTGCCAGCAGCAATCCGGGACAGAAGAACACTGAAGCTTTCTTT | CASSNPGQKNTEAFF | TRBD1 | TRBV7-9 | - | TRBJ1-1 | 15
TGTGCCAGCAGCACCGACAGGGGAAAAGGCTACACCTTC | CASSTDRGKGYTF | TRBD1 | TRBV6-2/TRBV6-3 | few | TRBJ1-2 | 13
TGTGCCAGCAACCCAAACAGAAACCCCTACGAGCAGTACTTC | CASNPNRNPYEQYF | - | TRBV6-5 | once | TRBJ2-7 | 14
TGTGCCAGCCTCGGAACAGCGGGGGGTTTTTCCTACGAGCAGTACTTC | CASLGTAGGFSYEQYF | TRBD2 | TRBV5-6 | - | TRBJ2-7 | 16
TGTGCCAGCAGCTTAAACAGGGGTGGAGGAAACACCATATATTTT | CASSLNRGGGNTIYF | TRBD1 | TRBV7-9 | - | TRBJ1-3 | 15
TGTGCCAGCAGCCAAGATGTGGGGGCAACCAAAAACATTCAGTACTTC | CASSQDVGATKNIQYF | - | TRBV3-1/TRBV3-2 | - | TRBJ2-4 | 16
TGTGCCAGCTCACCCCCTCGGGGACAGCCTATCTCTGGGGCCAACGTCCTGACTTTC | CASSPPRGQPISGANVLTF | TRBD1 | TRBV18 | - | TRBJ2-6 | 19
TGTGCCAGCAGCCCGGACAGGGGTTCCGGGGAGCTGTTTTTT | CASSPDRGSGELFF | TRBD1 | TRBV11-1 | - | TRBJ2-2 | 14
TGTGCCAGCAGCTCGGGGGAGACTTACAATGAGCAGTTCTTC | CASSSGETYNEQFF | - | TRBV7-2 | - | TRBJ2-1 | 14
TGTGCCAGCAGCCAACTGACAGGGGTGAACACTGAAGCTTTCTTT | CASSQLTGVNTEAFF | TRBD1 | TRBV14 | - | TRBJ1-1 | 15
TGCGCCAGCAGCCAAGGGACAGTGGACTACGAGCAGTACTTC | CASSQGTVDYEQYF | - | TRBV4-1 | - | TRBJ2-7 | 14
TGTGCCAGCAGTCAAGGAGGGATGGGGGCTTTCTTT | CASSQGGMGAFF | - | TRBV25-1 | - | TRBJ1-1 | 12
TGTGCCAGCAGCTCCGGTGGTAGCGGGGGGGGCGAGCAGTACTTC | CASSSGGSGGGEQYF | TRBD2 | TRBV11-2 | - | TRBJ2-7 | 15
TGTGCCAGCTCACCATCTAGCGGGGGTTTTGAGACCCAGTACTTC | CASSPSSGGFETQYF | TRBD2 | TRBV18 | many | TRBJ2-5 | 15
TGTGCCAGCAGTTCCGGACAGGGGGCGAGGAATTCACCCCTCCACTTT | CASSSGQGARNSPLHF | TRBD1 | TRBV6-5 | - | TRBJ1-6 | 16
TGTGCCAGCAGTTACTCGAGGGGGATCCAAGAGACCCAGTACTTC | CASSYSRGIQETQYF | - | TRBV6-5 | - | TRBJ2-5 | 15
TGTGCCAGCAGTTTCAACAGGGGGCAGTTCTTC | CASSFNRGQFF | TRBD1 | TRBV12-3/TRBV12-4 | few | TRBJ2-1 | 11
TGTGCCAGCAGTTTAGATTGGCAGGGCTCTGGGGCCAACGTCCTGACTTTC | CASSLDWQGSGANVLTF | - | TRBV27 | - | TRBJ2-6 | 17
TGTGCCACCAGACCATCCGGGTCCCACAATGAGCAGTTCTTC | CATRPSGSHNEQFF | - | TRBV24-1 | - | TRBJ2-1 | 14
TGTGCCAGCAGCCAAGATTGGGCAGGGGGATTATATGGCTACACCTTC | CASSQDWAGGLYGYTF | TRBD1 | TRBV14 | once | TRBJ1-2 | 16
TGTGCCAGCAGGGGGGGACAGGGGGCCACCTACGAGCAGTACTTC | CASRGGQGATYEQYF | TRBD1 | TRBV6-6 | - | TRBJ2-7 | 15
TGTGCCAGCAGCGACGGACAGGGGAACTATGGCTACACCTTC | CASSDGQGNYGYTF | TRBD1 | TRBV6-2/TRBV6-3 | - | TRBJ1-2 | 14
TGTGCCAGCAGCTTAGAGGGGGCCAGCACAGATACGCAGTATTTT | CASSLEGASTDTQYF | - | TRBV11-2 | - | TRBJ2-3 | 15
TGTGCCAGCACTCTATTACCGGGCACAGGGCTCTCCTACGAGCAGTACTTC | CASTLLPGTGLSYEQYF | - | TRBV2 | - | TRBJ2-7 | 17
TGTGCCAGCAGCCCCGGAGGGGGGGCAGATACGCAGTATTTT | CASSPGGGADTQYF | - | TRBV6-5 | - | TRBJ2-3 | 14
TGTGCCAGCAGCTCGCAGGGGCGCACAGATACGCAGTATTTT | CASSSQGRTDTQYF | - | TRBV7-9 | - | TRBJ2-3 | 14
TGTGCCAGTAGTATCTTGAGTGAGGGGACTCATACGCAGTATTTT | CASSILSEGTHTQYF | - | TRBV19 | few | TRBJ2-3 | 15